The present T cell receptor (beta chain) was sequenced within a study of cytomegalovirus exposure and HLA in healthy donors. As for this clone: Its antigen is as yet unknown.

Study results and caveats: Later analysis identified a missense DCLRE1C variant that was linked to TCR beta V- and J-gene trimming. Later analysis indicated greater clonal expansion among HLA-associated TCR beta chains than among equally common other chains.

This CDR3 contains 16 residues. Germline assignment: CDR1 LGHNA and CDR2 YNFKEQ. The V segment lost 0 bases and the J segment 5 bases; nucleotides outside the gene matches: 7. It was with 60 Vbeta and 13 Jbeta primers that the PCR ran. Assay used: immunoSEQ multiplex PCR; TCRdb lists only in-frame clones, some missing. Of 150,000 to 200,000 clones in the sample, around 75% were seen once. The rearrangement uses TRBV4-2 and TRBJ2-3; 8 bases are shared with TRBD2. Sequenced input: PBMCs. The TCR sequence derives from a middle-aged woman in good health and CMV-seropositive. CDR3 region: CASSQENREGLDTQYF. CDR3 coding DNA: TGTGCCAGCAGCCAAGAAAATCGGGAGGGGTTAGATACGCAGTATTTT.